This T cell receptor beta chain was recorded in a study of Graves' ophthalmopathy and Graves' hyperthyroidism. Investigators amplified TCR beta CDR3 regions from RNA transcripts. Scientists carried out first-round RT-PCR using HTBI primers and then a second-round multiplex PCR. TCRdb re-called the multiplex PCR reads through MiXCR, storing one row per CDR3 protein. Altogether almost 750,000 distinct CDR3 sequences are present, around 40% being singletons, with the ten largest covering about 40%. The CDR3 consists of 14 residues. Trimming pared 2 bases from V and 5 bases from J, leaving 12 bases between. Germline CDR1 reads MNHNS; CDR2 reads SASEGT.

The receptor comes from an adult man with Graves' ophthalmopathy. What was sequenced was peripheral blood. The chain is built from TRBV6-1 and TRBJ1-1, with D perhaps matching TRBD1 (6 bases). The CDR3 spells CASSERQGRTEAFF. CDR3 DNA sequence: TGTGCCAGCAGTGAACGCCAGGGGAGGACTGAAGCTTTCTTT.